A selection of T cell receptor beta chains follows, all from one sample in a study of cytomegalovirus exposure and HLA in healthy donors. Libraries were prepared by immunoSEQ multiplex PCR; TCRdb keeps only in-frame clonotypes and omits some of them. The sample holds over 150,000 clones; approximately 82% are singletons and the top ten take roughly 2%. Sequencing input: PBMCs. The source is a woman in her twenties or thirties in good health and CMV-seronegative. Both conserved end residues are part of each CDR3. Fields, in order: V gene, J gene, D gene, clone size, CDR3 protein, CDR3 DNA. D genes are given only for firm matches. The size field is filled for only some rows; it gives once, few, many or a size class.

TRBV18,TRBJ1-2,TRBD1,-,CASSSPGTGSGYGYTF,TGTGCCAGCTCATCACCCGGGACAGGGAGCGGCTATGGCTACACCTTC
TRBV7-6,TRBJ2-2,-,-,CASSSQQGTTGELFF,TGTGCCAGCAGCTCCCAACAGGGAACAACCGGGGAGCTGTTTTTT
TRBV4-2,TRBJ1-3,-,many,CASSPSQQSGNTIYF,TGTGCCAGCAGCCCGAGTCAACAGTCTGGAAACACCATATATTTT
TRBV5-1,TRBJ2-7,TRBD2,-,CASSRIGVGGFYEQYF,TGCGCCAGCAGCCGCATCGGGGTGGGGGGGTTCTACGAGCAGTACTTC
TRBV4-1,TRBJ2-1,TRBD2,-,CASSQTIAGGSYNEQFF,TGCGCCAGCAGCCAAACCATAGCGGGGGGATCGTACAATGAGCAGTTCTTC
TRBV18,TRBJ2-7,TRBD1,-,CASSPAGTGSYEQYF,TGTGCCAGCTCACCCGCCGGGACAGGGTCCTACGAGCAGTACTTC
TRBV29-1,TRBJ2-7,TRBD1,-,CSALRPTGLYF,TGCAGCGCCTTGAGACCGACAGGGTTGTACTTC
TRBV5-4,TRBJ2-2,TRBD2,few,CASSSGRGGSTGELFF,TGTGCCAGCAGCTCCGGGCGGGGGGGCAGCACCGGGGAGCTGTTTTTT
TRBV19,TRBJ1-1,-,-,CASSIVRLNTEAFF,TGTGCCAGTAGTATAGTACGGTTGAACACTGAAGCTTTCTTT
TRBV20-1,TRBJ2-1,TRBD2,-,CLAESYEQFF,TGCCTAGCGGAGAGCTATGAGCAGTTCTTC
TRBV10-3,TRBJ2-7,-,-,CAIGRVNGEQYF,TGTGCCATCGGGCGCGTTAATGGCGAGCAGTACTTC
TRBV29-1,TRBJ2-1,TRBD2,once,CSALLAGGPFTYNEQFF,TGCAGCGCTCTTCTGGCGGGAGGGCCATTCACCTACAATGAGCAGTTCTTC
TRBV7-2,TRBJ2-1,-,-,CASSLESGIYNEQFF,TGTGCCAGCAGCTTAGAGTCGGGGATATACAATGAGCAGTTCTTC
TRBV7-2,TRBJ2-1,-,-,CASSHTRVGQFF,TGTGCCAGCAGCCATACCAGGGTGGGGCAGTTCTTC
TRBV15,TRBJ2-7,TRBD2,once,CATSREGGGYEQYF,TGTGCCACCAGCAGAGAGGGGGGGGGTTACGAGCAGTACTTC
TRBV4-2,TRBJ2-1,TRBD2,-,CASSQSLAAAEQFF,TGTGCCAGCAGCCAATCACTAGCGGCGGCTGAGCAGTTCTTC
TRBV28,TRBJ2-3,-,-,CASSLQGTDTQYF,TGTGCCAGCAGTTTACAGGGTACAGATACGCAGTATTTT
TRBV5-5,TRBJ2-1,-,-,CASSFGLVSGEQFF,TGTGCCAGCAGCTTTGGGCTCGTCAGCGGTGAGCAGTTCTTC
TRBV2,TRBJ1-5,-,-,CASSERGTYYHQPQHF,TGTGCCAGCAGTGAGCGTGGGACATATTACCATCAGCCCCAGCATTTT
TRBV2,TRBJ2-2,TRBD1,-,CASSAQGVVAGELFF,TGTGCCAGCAGCGCGCAGGGGGTGGTGGCCGGGGAGCTGTTTTTT
TRBV4-3,TRBJ2-3,TRBD2,-,CASSQDGRDTDTQYF,TGCGCCAGCAGCCAAGACGGGAGGGACACAGATACGCAGTATTTT
TRBV15,TRBJ2-7,-,few,CATLGPRQLYEQYF,TGTGCCACCTTGGGTCCCAGGCAACTCTACGAGCAGTACTTC
TRBV2,TRBJ2-3,TRBD2,-,CARKPGLARTDTQYF,TGTGCCAGAAAACCGGGACTAGCGAGGACAGATACGCAGTATTTT
TRBV4-1,TRBJ2-5,TRBD2,-,CASSQGTSGGAETQYF,TGCGCCAGCAGCCAAGGGACTAGCGGGGGGGCTGAGACCCAGTACTTC
TRBV7-3,TRBJ2-1,-,-,CASSAASSYNEQFF,TGTGCCAGCAGTGCGGCTAGCTCCTACAATGAGCAGTTCTTC
TRBV20-1,TRBJ2-1,-,-,CSARLVNEQFF,TGCAGTGCAAGATTAGTCAATGAGCAGTTCTTC
TRBV4-1,TRBJ1-4,-,-,CASSQDYGGSNEKLFF,TGCGCCAGCAGCCAAGACTATGGGGGGTCTAATGAAAAACTGTTTTTT
TRBV4-3,TRBJ2-7,-,once,CASSQGGEGSYEQYF,TGCGCCAGCAGCCAAGGTGGTGAGGGATCCTACGAGCAGTACTTC
TRBV19,TRBJ1-2,-,once,CASSIGVGYTF,TGTGCCAGTAGTATAGGAGTTGGCTACACCTTC
TRBV5-6,TRBJ1-1,-,-,CASSVGGLTGAFF,TGTGCCAGCAGCGTTGGGGGCCTTACCGGAGCTTTCTTT
TRBV9,TRBJ2-1,TRBD2,-,CASSVETAGGHYNEQFF,TGTGCCAGCAGCGTAGAGACGGCGGGGGGGCACTACAATGAGCAGTTCTTC
TRBV27,TRBJ2-2,TRBD1,-,CASSTRPDRGKTGELFF,TGTGCCAGCAGTACCAGGCCCGACAGGGGTAAGACCGGGGAGCTGTTTTTT
TRBV28,TRBJ2-7,TRBD1,few,CASSLAGTDYEQYF,TGTGCCAGCAGTTTAGCCGGGACAGACTACGAGCAGTACTTC
TRBV30,TRBJ2-3,TRBD2,once,CSLAAGGTDTQYF,TGTTCCCTAGCGGCTGGGGGCACAGATACGCAGTATTTT
TRBV20-1,TRBJ1-6,-,-,CSARQGSPLHF,TGCAGTGCTAGACAGGGCTCACCCCTCCACTTT
TRBV9,TRBJ2-7,TRBD1,-,CASSPKGQVYEQYF,TGTGCCAGCAGCCCGAAGGGACAGGTCTACGAGCAGTACTTC
TRBV19,TRBJ2-7,TRBD2,-,CASTPGGGREQYF,TGTGCCAGTACCCCCGGGGGGGGGAGGGAGCAGTACTTC
TRBV2,TRBJ2-2,-,few,CASKTGTGELFF,TGTGCCAGCAAAACCGGTACCGGGGAGCTGTTTTTT
TRBV4-3,TRBJ1-1,-,-,CASSPQGGLGNTEAFF,TGCGCCAGCAGCCCTCAAGGAGGACTGGGCAACACTGAAGCTTTCTTT
TRBV4-1,TRBJ2-2,-,-,CASRQSVPLNTGELFF,TGCGCCAGCAGACAATCGGTTCCCCTAAACACCGGGGAGCTGTTTTTT
TRBV30,TRBJ2-5,TRBD1,-,CAWSLGQGAAETQYF,TGTGCCTGGAGTTTAGGACAGGGGGCAGCGGAGACCCAGTACTTC
TRBV11-2,TRBJ2-7,-,-,CASSLDRLSYEQYF,TGTGCCAGCAGCTTAGATAGACTTTCCTACGAGCAGTACTTC
TRBV7-9,TRBJ1-5,TRBD1,-,CASSVGTGWHQPQHF,TGTGCCAGCAGCGTAGGGACAGGGTGGCATCAGCCCCAGCATTTT
TRBV28,TRBJ1-1,TRBD1,few,CASSLYSGGEAFF,TGTGCCAGCAGTTTATATTCAGGGGGTGAAGCTTTCTTT
TRBV7-3,TRBJ2-7,-,-,CASSTRTVSYEQYF,TGTGCCAGCAGCACTCGGACAGTTAGCTACGAGCAGTACTTC
TRBV6-6,TRBJ1-5,-,once,CASREWGTGNQPQHF,TGTGCCAGCAGGGAGTGGGGCACGGGCAATCAGCCCCAGCATTTT
TRBV7-9,TRBJ2-3,TRBD2,-,CASSLGSGGATDTQYF,TGTGCCAGCAGCTTAGGTAGCGGGGGGGCCACAGATACGCAGTATTTT
TRBV4-3,TRBJ2-7,-,few,CASSQDTGGVYEQYF,TGCGCCAGCAGCCAAGATACGGGGGGCGTCTACGAGCAGTACTTC
TRBV11-1,TRBJ2-1,-,-,CASSPAGLENEQFF,TGTGCCAGCAGCCCGGCGGGCTTAGAGAATGAGCAGTTCTTC